A selection of T cell receptor beta chains follows, all from one sample in a study of blood T cells in healthy people across ages. TCRdb processed the 5' RACE reads anew with MiXCR; each CDR3 protein has one entry. The table has some 640,000 distinct CDR3 sequences, around 48% seen once. The specimen was blood. The origin of the receptors is a woman aged 55-75 years in good health. The conserved cysteine and the conserved F or W are not part of the CDR3 here.

>13|TRBV4-3|TRBJ2-7
ASSQDMGQGYEQY
>11|TRBV7-2|TRBJ1-1
ASSQTANTEAF
>14|TRBV25-1|TRBJ2-1
ASSERGSGRANEQF
>12|TRBV30|TRBJ1-2
AWSVKGIKYGYT
>10|TRBV20-1|TRBJ2-1
SARGTANEQF
>9|TRBV6-5|TRBJ2-3
ASSYSHTQY
>13|TRBV4-3|TRBJ1-1
ASSQDHLGDTEAF
>12|TRBV28|TRBJ2-3
ARDLASSTDTQY
>13|TRBV20-1|TRBJ1-1
SARTPGQQNTEAF
>13|TRBV2|TRBJ1-1
ASELTPQMNTEAF
>14|TRBV27|TRBJ1-1
ASSLDGGEGVGEAF
>14|TRBV28|NA
ASSLPYGQATHEQY
>14|TRBV4-3|TRBJ2-2
ASSQGRGRITGELF
>13|TRBV12-3/TRBV12-4|TRBJ2-3
ASSPFGLSTDTQY
>12|TRBV20-1|TRBJ1-4
SARDGGADEKLF
>16|TRBV28|TRBJ2-4
ASSLAGGAGSSKNIQY
>13|TRBV27|TRBJ2-1
ASSLQSGKGNEQF
>13|TRBV7-2|TRBJ2-7
ASSLALAGVGEQY
>12|TRBV20-1|TRBJ2-1
SARDPTSRNEQF
>13|TRBV27|TRBJ2-7
ASMLTSGTSYEQY
>10|TRBV20-1|TRBJ1-2
SASGAADGYT
>14|TRBV4-2|TRBJ2-4
ASSQDTGLAKNIQY
>11|TRBV4-3|TRBJ2-5
ASSQDRGETQY
>14|TRBV7-3|TRBJ2-1
ASSPVPNTGVDEQF
>11|TRBV28|TRBJ1-2
ASTLQALGGYT
>11|TRBV7-3|TRBJ2-5
ASSSGRTRHQY
>13|TRBV6-5|NA
ASSLTSGRTYEQY
>13|TRBV7-9|TRBJ1-6
ASSLRDSYNSPLH
>13|TRBV5-6|TRBJ2-7
ASSDPGTGSHEQY
>13|TRBV12-3/TRBV12-4|TRBJ2-1
ASSLETGTYNEQF
>12|TRBV4-1|TRBJ1-5
ASSQEGNNQPQH
>10|TRBV5-4|TRBJ1-1
ASRTQNTEAF
>10|TRBV12-3/TRBV12-4|TRBJ1-4
ASSFVGEKLF
>13|TRBV29-1|TRBJ2-5
SAREAGGSQETQY
>15|TRBV18|TRBJ2-5
ANSPWALAGEQETQY
>15|TRBV11-2|TRBJ2-5
ASNHGLAGGLQETQY
>13|TRBV24-1|TRBJ2-1
ATSAGRRMSDEQF
>13|TRBV10-3|TRBJ2-7
AISGGRDRAYEQY
>11|TRBV5-1|NA
ASSCIPNYEQY
>15|TRBV29-1|TRBJ2-5
SVAAPDGRGVTKTQY
>15|TRBV7-3|TRBJ2-3
ASSLVSPGGGLDTQY
>13|TRBV20-1|TRBJ1-4
SARAPRGLSEKLF
>15|TRBV5-1|TRBJ2-4
ASSLGRGEGAKNIQY
>13|TRBV6-2/TRBV6-3|TRBJ2-1
ASSSYERGGNEQF
>12|TRBV5-1|NA
ASSVELQGREQY
>12|TRBV6-4|TRBJ2-3
ASRITHGTDTQY
>14|TRBV7-8|TRBJ2-1
ASSLAHRRIGNEQF
>11|TRBV5-1|TRBJ1-1
ASSVGGVNEAF
>10|TRBV29-1|TRBJ2-7
STLSPSYEQY
>12|TRBV28|TRBJ1-6
ASSNYRGDSPLH
>13|TRBV5-4|TRBJ2-1
ASSLGTNSYNEQF
>12|TRBV28|TRBJ2-2
ASSWQSQTGELF
>10|TRBV20-1|TRBJ2-7
SARGKGAEQY